The 4 T cell receptor beta chains below all came from one sample that was sequenced in a study of blood T cells in healthy people across ages. For the second PCR, which ran for roughly 6 to 12 cycles, a sample-barcoded 5' primer and a J-beta primer mix were used. TCRdb called the 5' RACE reads again in MiXCR, with one record for every CDR3 protein. The repertoire holds some 1.5 million distinct CDR3 sequences, with approximately 28% as singletons. Sequencing input: blood. The receptors stem from a woman between 25 and 40 years old in good health.

This chain links TRBV11-2 with TRBJ2-3; tentatively, D is TRBD2 (7 bases). This CDR3 region has 16 residues. The ends were cut back, 6 bases at V and 1 base at J, with 17 bases in the middle. Germline V gene lookup returns CDR1 SGHAT and CDR2 FQNNGV. CDR3 sequence reads: CASSWGGGSRTDTQYF. In DNA form, the CDR3 reads TGTGCCAGCAGTTGGGGGGGGGGCTCTCGCACAGATACGCAGTATTTT.

Turning to this clonotype: At one boundary the junction diverges from the germline segment, which might be a read error. As DNA, the CDR3 is TGTGCCAGCCCACCAAGGGGCAATGAGCAGTTCTTC. This gives the protein CASPPRGNEQFF. J is TRBJ2-1 and V is TRBV18; D is possibly TRBD1 (5 bases). The CDR3 spans 12 residues. Germline V gives CDR1 KGHSH, CDR2 LQKENI.

V gene TRBV15 combines with J gene TRBJ2-2, with 9 positions matching TRBD1. Germline CDR1 reads LNHNV; CDR2 reads YYDKDF (reference sequence). The CDR3 extends over 16 amino acids. V gave up 4 bases and J gave up 6 bases; unmatched junction bases: 9. CDR3 region: CATSTRDRASAGELFF. The CDR3 DNA reads TGTGCCACCAGCACCAGGGACAGGGCGTCCGCCGGGGAGCTGTTTTTT.

With regard to this clonotype: One junction end does not reproduce the germline sequence, and a read error may be involved. The chain joins TRBV7-2 to TRBJ1-4; no clear D gene. In germline, CDR1 is SGHTA, CDR2 FQGNSA. CDR3 length: 15 amino acids. DNA for the CDR3: TGTGCCGGCAGCTCGGATCTTGCAACTAATGAAAAACTGTTTTTT. Encoded protein: CAGSSDLATNEKLFF.